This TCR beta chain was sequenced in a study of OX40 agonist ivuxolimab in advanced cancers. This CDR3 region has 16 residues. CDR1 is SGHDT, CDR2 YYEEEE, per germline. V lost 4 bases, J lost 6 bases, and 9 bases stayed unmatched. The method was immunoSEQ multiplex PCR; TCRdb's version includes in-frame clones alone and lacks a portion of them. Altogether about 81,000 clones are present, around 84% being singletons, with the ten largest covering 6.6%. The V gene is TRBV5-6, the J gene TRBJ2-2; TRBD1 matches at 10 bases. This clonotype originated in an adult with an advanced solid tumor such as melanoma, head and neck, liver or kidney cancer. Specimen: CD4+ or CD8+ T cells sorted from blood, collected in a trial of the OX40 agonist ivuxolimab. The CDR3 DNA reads TGTGCCAGCAGCCTGAGGGACAGGGGATTGTCCGGGGAGCTGTTTTTT. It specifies CASSLRDRGLSGELFF.